The rows below give T cell receptor beta chains drawn from one sample of a study of blood T cell repertoires in COVID-19. Sequencing was performed with immunoSEQ multiplex PCR; in TCRdb, only in-frame clones are kept and a portion is missing. The data show about 370,000 clones, around 91% seen once. Specimen: PBMCs or T cells enriched from blood (not recorded which). All receptors come from a man between 18 and 35 years old who had recovered from COVID-19. CDR3s include the opening cysteine and the closing phenylalanine or tryptophan. Fields, in order: D gene, V gene, J gene, CDR3 protein. The D gene is left open where the match is weak.

D: TRBD1; V: TRBV4-1; J: TRBJ2-7; CDR3: CASSLGQGDYEQYF
D: TRBD2; V: TRBV18; J: TRBJ2-1; CDR3: CASSLSGGASYNEQFF
D: TRBD2; V: TRBV6-5; J: TRBJ2-3; CDR3: CASRVLAGGTDTQYF
D: -; V: TRBV4-1; J: TRBJ1-1; CDR3: CASSQVGGVNTEAFF
D: TRBD2; V: TRBV27; J: TRBJ2-1; CDR3: CASSLSGGGATLRYNEQFF
D: TRBD1; V: TRBV19; J: TRBJ2-1; CDR3: CATSRGLEQFF
D: -; V: TRBV29-1; J: TRBJ1-2; CDR3: CSVEAHGYTF
D: -; V: TRBV28; J: TRBJ1-1; CDR3: CASSSSGRLNTEAFF
D: TRBD2; V: TRBV6-2/TRBV6-3; J: TRBJ2-2; CDR3: CASSYNSGRGNTGELFF
D: -; V: TRBV29-1; J: TRBJ1-2; CDR3: CSVAFGGKDGYTF
D: TRBD1; V: TRBV12-5; J: TRBJ1-2; CDR3: CASGTDRGGSGYTF
D: TRBD2; V: TRBV7-7; J: TRBJ2-7; CDR3: CASSPVGGRSEEQYF
D: -; V: TRBV4-2; J: TRBJ1-5; CDR3: CASSQVGEGGNQPQHF
D: -; V: TRBV9; J: TRBJ2-7; CDR3: CASSPRLSYEQYF
D: TRBD2; V: TRBV3-1/TRBV3-2; J: TRBJ2-5; CDR3: CASSHVTSGGADETQYF
D: -; V: TRBV5-4; J: TRBJ1-1; CDR3: CASSLGGIHTEAFF
D: TRBD1; V: TRBV29-1; J: TRBJ1-2; CDR3: CSVTTGFYGYTF
D: TRBD2; V: TRBV5-1; J: TRBJ2-3; CDR3: CASSLWASGKDTQYF
D: TRBD1; V: TRBV28; J: TRBJ1-2; CDR3: CASSPQGINGYTF
D: TRBD1; V: TRBV19; J: TRBJ1-2; CDR3: CASSKASGTGVYGYTF
D: -; V: TRBV28; J: TRBJ2-1; CDR3: CASRVGDSYNEQFF
D: TRBD1; V: TRBV15; J: TRBJ1-4; CDR3: CATSSRSGTGNEKLFF
D: -; V: TRBV5-4; J: TRBJ1-4; CDR3: CASSRGLGEKLFF
D: -; V: TRBV10-2; J: TRBJ1-6; CDR3: CASSDEKQYNSPLHF
D: -; V: TRBV5-1; J: TRBJ2-3; CDR3: CASSFGPYTDTQYF
D: -; V: TRBV9; J: TRBJ2-3; CDR3: CASSGEGGTQYF
D: TRBD1; V: TRBV25-1; J: TRBJ2-3; CDR3: CASSELGTGGHDTQYF
D: TRBD2; V: TRBV27; J: TRBJ2-7; CDR3: CASRATGTSGGGNSYEQYF
D: TRBD1; V: TRBV10-3; J: TRBJ2-5; CDR3: CAIRVQGAETQYF
D: -; V: TRBV4-1; J: TRBJ1-2; CDR3: CASSQEGRTVSYGYTF
D: -; V: TRBV3-1/TRBV3-2; J: TRBJ1-2; CDR3: CASSWAAGNYGYTF
D: TRBD1; V: TRBV5-1; J: TRBJ1-1; CDR3: CASSWEGQGSGAFF
D: TRBD1; V: TRBV28; J: TRBJ1-5; CDR3: CASSLSGDRGNQPQHF
D: -; V: TRBV12-3/TRBV12-4; J: TRBJ1-1; CDR3: CASRWSTEAFF
D: -; V: TRBV7-2; J: TRBJ1-4; CDR3: CASSSPPGGEKLFF
D: -; V: TRBV3-1/TRBV3-2; J: TRBJ2-1; CDR3: CASSRNPLNEQFF
D: TRBD2; V: TRBV19; J: TRBJ2-7; CDR3: CASSEGLAGAGPYEQYF
D: -; V: TRBV5-6; J: TRBJ2-7; CDR3: CASSPVPRYEQYF
D: -; V: TRBV27; J: TRBJ2-3; CDR3: CASNSGTDTQYF
D: -; V: TRBV7-3; J: TRBJ1-1; CDR3: CASSLGGATEAFF
D: -; V: TRBV9; J: TRBJ2-2; CDR3: CASRAGSNTGELFF
D: TRBD1; V: TRBV5-1; J: TRBJ1-2; CDR3: CASSLGDRVNYGYTF
D: -; V: TRBV6-5; J: TRBJ1-5; CDR3: CASSSLRVSSNQPQHF
D: -; V: TRBV12-3/TRBV12-4; J: TRBJ1-6; CDR3: CASSLDSRLHF
D: -; V: TRBV10-3; J: TRBJ2-7; CDR3: CAITQDNYEQYF
D: TRBD2; V: TRBV15; J: TRBJ2-7; CDR3: CATRGLDGYEQYF
D: -; V: TRBV20-1; J: TRBJ2-5; CDR3: CSASSGYVAETQYF
D: TRBD1; V: TRBV28; J: TRBJ1-2; CDR3: CASKPGQGGYGYTF
D: -; V: TRBV13; J: TRBJ2-5; CDR3: CASSKRTRGAPETQYF
D: -; V: TRBV9; J: TRBJ2-3; CDR3: CASSVDRTDTQYF
D: -; V: TRBV7-9; J: TRBJ2-7; CDR3: CASSWTASSDEQYF
D: -; V: TRBV2; J: TRBJ1-2; CDR3: CASSQNRDNGYTF
D: TRBD1; V: TRBV6-4; J: TRBJ2-7; CDR3: CASSQDRVGEQYF